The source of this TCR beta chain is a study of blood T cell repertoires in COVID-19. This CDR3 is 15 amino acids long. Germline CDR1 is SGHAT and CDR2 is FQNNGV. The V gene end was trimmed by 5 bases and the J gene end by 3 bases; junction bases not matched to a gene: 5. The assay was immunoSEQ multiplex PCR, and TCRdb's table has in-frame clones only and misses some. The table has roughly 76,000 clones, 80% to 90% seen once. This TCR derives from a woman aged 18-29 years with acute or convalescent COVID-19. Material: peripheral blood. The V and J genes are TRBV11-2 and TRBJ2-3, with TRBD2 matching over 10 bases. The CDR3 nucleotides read TGTGCCAGCAGCAGTAATAGCGGGGGGACAGATACGCAGTATTTT. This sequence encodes CASSSNSGGTDTQYF.